Presented here are 28 T cell receptor beta chains from one specimen sequenced in a study of blood T cell repertoires in COVID-19. The data were produced by immunoSEQ multiplex PCR, yet TCRdb's version contains in-frame clones alone and is incomplete. Here the sample spans a few hundred thousand clones, about 89% being singletons. The specimen sequenced was PBMCs or T cells enriched from blood (not recorded which). These receptors came from a man aged 25 to 40 who had recovered from COVID-19.

The V call is TRBV5-1, the J call TRBJ1-2; maybe TRBD1 (6 bases). V lost 5 bases, J lost 5 bases, and 13 bases lay in between. CDR1 and CDR2 (germline): SGHRS, YFSETQ. This CDR3 contains 13 residues. In DNA form, the CDR3 reads TGCGCCAGCAGAGACGACAGGCGTTATGGCTACACCTTC. Translating gives CASRDDRRYGYTF.

CDR3 bases: TGTGCCAGCAGTCTGACAGGGAATAATTCACCCCTCCACTTT. It yields the protein CASSLTGNNSPLHF. The chain recombines TRBV28 with TRBJ1-6; 7 positions agree with TRBD1. The CDR3 has 14 residues. V gave up 5 bases and J gave up 5 bases; unmatched junction bases: 3. Germline assignment: CDR1 MDHEN and CDR2 SYDVKM.

The V and J genes are TRBV12-3 or TRBV12-4 and TRBJ2-3, with D tentatively TRBD2 (5 bases). The CDR3 covers 12 residues. With 8 bases removed from V and 2 bases from J, the gap between germline ends came to 8 bases. In nucleotides, the CDR3 is TGTGCCAGCCTGACTACCACAGATACGCAGTATTTT. Translated: CASLTTTDTQYF.

The sample holds one count of this clone. The chain uses TRBV11-1 and TRBJ2-7; D perhaps matches TRBD2 (6 bases). Trimming took off 1 base at V and 5 bases at J, with 12 bases between the two ends. The CDR3 is 14 residues long. Germline CDR1 reads SGHAT; CDR2 reads FQDESV (reference sequence). The CDR3 protein is CASSLEAGPHEQYF. CDR3 bases: TGTGCCAGCAGCTTAGAAGCGGGCCCCCACGAGCAGTACTTC.

In the case of this clone: Other DNA sequences within the sample encode an identical CDR3. The V call is TRBV27, the J call TRBJ2-7; 9 bases map to TRBD1. V gave up 2 bases and J gave up 4 bases; unmatched junction bases: 3. The CDR3 contains 14 residues. Germline CDR1 and CDR2: MNHEY and SMNVEV (reference sequence). The DNA of the CDR3 is TGTGCCAGCAGTTTACAGACAGGGGGGTACGAGCAGTACTTC. It codes for CASSLQTGGYEQYF.

The chain combines TRBV29-1 with TRBJ1-6, with 9 positions matching TRBD1. Looked up from germline, CDR1 is SQVTM and CDR2 is ANQGSEA. V shed 4 bases, J shed 7 bases, and the junction held 5 bases outside the gene matches. CDR3 size: 14 residues. Here the CDR3 reads CSVGSGQGNSPLHF. The CDR3 DNA is TGCAGCGTTGGGTCGGGACAGGGAAATTCACCCCTCCACTTT.

This clone was seen more than once but under ten times. This rearrangement joins TRBV5-8 to TRBJ1-4; 7 bases fit TRBD1. The CDR3 runs 15 residues. Losses at the gene ends were 4 bases for V and 6 bases for J; bases not matched to a gene: 9. Germline V gene sequence: CDR1 SGHTS, CDR2 YDEGEE. For the CDR3, the DNA is TGTGCCAGCAGCAGGACAGGCTTTGGGTATGAAAAACTGTTTTTT. This translates into CASSRTGFGYEKLFF.

The rearrangement joins TRBV30 to TRBJ2-4, with 7 positions matching TRBD1. This CDR3 region has 12 residues. In germline, CDR1 is GTSNPN, CDR2 SVGIG (reference sequence). The V and J ends lost 5 bases and 6 bases, in that order; junction bases with no gene match: 4. CDR3 DNA: TGTGCCTGGGGGGGACAGTCAAACATTCAGTACTTC. This translates into CAWGGQSNIQYF.

The V call is TRBV7-9, the J call TRBJ1-1, with TRBD1 matching 8 bases. CDR1 is SEHNR, CDR2 FQNEAQ, per germline (reference sequence). With 2 bases clipped from V and 1 base from J, the junction kept 3 bases outside the gene matches. The CDR3 is made up of 15 amino acids. CDR3 in amino acids: CASSLPGTGNTEAFF. The CDR3 DNA follows: TGTGCCAGCAGCTTACCCGGGACAGGGAACACTGAAGCTTTCTTT.

The chain links TRBV24-1 to TRBJ2-7, with 9 bases fitting TRBD1. The junction had 8 bases not matched to a gene; V was cut back by 4 bases and J by 5 bases. This CDR3 is built from 15 residues. Germline V gene sequence: CDR1 KGHDR, CDR2 SFDVKD. The CDR3 nucleotides read TGTGCCACCAGTGACGGACAGGGGAATCGGGACGAGCAGTACTTC. Protein product: CATSDGQGNRDEQYF.

The chain combines TRBV9 with TRBJ2-5, with TRBD1 identical over 7 bases. V was pared by 0 bases and J by 2 bases, with 4 bases of the junction left unmatched. The CDR3 runs 15 residues. The V gene's germline CDR1 is SGDLS and CDR2 YYNGEE. In nucleotides, the CDR3 is TGTGCCAGCAGCGTAGACAGGGGTCAGCAAGAGACCCAGTACTTC. It yields the protein CASSVDRGQQETQYF.

This chain connects TRBV29-1 to TRBJ1-2; 8 nucleotides match TRBD1. The CDR3 extends over 12 amino acids. CDR1 SQVTM and CDR2 ANQGSEA come from the germline V gene. The V and J ends lost 6 bases and 7 bases, in that order; junction bases with no gene match: 7. DNA for the CDR3: TGCAGCGTCACGGACAGGGCCCTTGGCTACACCTTC. This translates into CSVTDRALGYTF.

This chain uses TRBV3-1 (or the pseudogene TRBV3-2) with TRBJ1-1; D may be TRBD1 (5 bases). V lost 0 bases, J lost 9 bases, and 11 bases lay in between. The germline V gene encodes CDR1 LGHDT and CDR2 YNNKEL (reference sequence). The CDR3 sequence is 13 residues long. CDR3 residues: CASSQEVRGKAFF. CDR3 sequence (DNA): TGTGCCAGCAGCCAAGAAGTAAGGGGAAAAGCTTTCTTT.

The chain carries TRBV9 and TRBJ2-3, with D perhaps matching TRBD1 (6 bases). Germline loops: CDR1 SGDLS, CDR2 YYNGEE. There are 16 residues in the CDR3. V lost 0 bases, J lost 7 bases, and 18 bases lay in between. In DNA, the CDR3 is TGTGCCAGCAGCGTAGGGGGCAGGGGTGGGGTGCATACGCAGTATTTT. This gives the protein CASSVGGRGGVHTQYF.

The chain recombines TRBV15 with TRBJ2-2, with 11 bases lining up with TRBD2. Germline loops: CDR1 LNHNV, CDR2 YYDKDF (reference sequence). Losses at the gene ends were 3 bases for V and 1 base for J; bases not matched to a gene: 1. This CDR3 has 16 amino acids. In nucleotides, the CDR3 is TGTGCCACCAGCAGCGGGACTAGCGGGAACACCGGGGAGCTGTTTTTT. Translation gives CATSSGTSGNTGELFF.

The chain carries TRBV5-4 and TRBJ1-6; perhaps TRBD1 as D (6 bases). This CDR3 spans 15 amino acids. V lost 6 bases, J lost 11 bases, and 21 bases lay in between. Germline CDR1 and CDR2: SGHNT and YYREEE (reference sequence). The CDR3 DNA reads TGTGCCAGCAAAAGCGAGGGGGACCTTCGTGCACCCCTCCACTTT. This codes for CASKSEGDLRAPLHF.

This sequence joins TRBV30 and TRBJ1-1; D might be TRBD1 (5 bases). V lost 2 bases to trimming and J lost 0 bases, with 16 bases between them. This CDR3 is built from 16 residues. Germline CDR1 GTSNPN, CDR2 SVGIG (reference sequence). The CDR3 DNA follows: TGTGCCTGGAGTCAGGGTTGGTCTTCCATGAACACTGAAGCTTTCTTT. Translating gives CAWSQGWSSMNTEAFF.

This chain's CDR3 is CASSQGGVGNEKLFF. The CDR3 DNA reads TGCGCCAGCAGCCAAGGGGGCGTGGGGAATGAAAAACTGTTTTTT. The chain couples TRBV4-1 to TRBJ1-4, with a tentative D call TRBD1 (5 bases). Germline V gene lookup returns CDR1 MGHRA and CDR2 YSYEKL. The length of the CDR3 is 15 residues. Trimming pared 1 base from V and 5 bases from J, leaving 11 bases between.

The chain recombines TRBV15 with TRBJ1-1, with D possibly being TRBD1 (5 bases). The CDR3 has 14 amino acids. Germline V gene lookup returns CDR1 LNHNV and CDR2 YYDKDF (reference sequence). V shed 4 bases and J shed 4 bases, with 13 bases lying between them. DNA of the CDR3: TGTGCCACCAGCATACTGGGGGGAGCCACTGAAGCTTTCTTT. This encodes CATSILGGATEAFF.

The chain carries TRBV19 and TRBJ1-2; 7 bases align to TRBD1. The CDR3 has 14 residues. Germline-derived CDR1 and CDR2 are LNHDA and SQIVND (reference sequence). V trimming: 3 bases; J trimming: 2 bases; junction bases outside the gene matches: 3. The CDR3 DNA reads as TGTGCCAGTAGTATTGCGGGACAGAACTATGGCTACACCTTC. Translation: CASSIAGQNYGYTF.

The CDR3 DNA reads TGTGCCATCAGCGCGGGGGCTCTAGCCAAAAACATTCAGTACTTC. Protein product: CAISAGALAKNIQYF. The chain has TRBV10-3 and TRBJ2-4; possibly TRBD2 for D (7 bases). Trimming removed 6 bases at V and 0 bases at J, with 12 bases between. This CDR3 contains 15 residues. Germline CDR1 reads ENHRY; CDR2 reads SYGVKD.

As to this clone: The same CDR3 also results from other DNA sequences found in this sample. The chain has TRBV19 and TRBJ1-2; D call uncertain. This CDR3 has 13 residues. Between the trimmed V and J ends, which lost 3 bases and 1 base, there was a span of 6 bases. The germline gives CDR1 LNHDA, CDR2 SQIVND (reference sequence). CDR3 bases: TGTGCCAGTAGTATTTCCCGTAACTATGGCTACACCTTC. Translated, it gives CASSISRNYGYTF.

This chain uses TRBV24-1 with TRBJ2-3; 7 bases fit TRBD1. This CDR3 contains 16 residues. In germline, CDR1 is KGHDR, CDR2 SFDVKD. The trim removed 4 bases at V and 1 base at J, leaving 7 bases unmatched. The CDR3 loop is CATSDPGQGGTDTQYF. In DNA, the CDR3 is TGTGCCACCAGTGACCCCGGTCAGGGGGGCACAGATACGCAGTATTTT.

J is TRBJ2-2 and V is TRBV6-5; D is unclear. This CDR3 is 15 amino acids long. Trimming shortened V by 0 bases and J by 3 bases, and 8 bases separated the two germline ends. Germline CDR1 and CDR2: MNHEY and SVGAGI. CDR3 protein: CASSYSATYTGELFF. As DNA, the CDR3 is TGTGCCAGCAGTTACTCGGCCACCTACACCGGGGAGCTGTTTTTT.

In regard to this clone: This specimen includes other DNA sequences encoding the same CDR3. This chain uses TRBV19 with TRBJ2-7, with 8 bases lining up with TRBD1. V gave up 3 bases and J gave up 0 bases; unmatched junction bases: 1. Germline V CDR1 and CDR2: LNHDA, SQIVND (reference sequence). The CDR3 contains 14 residues. This CDR3 is CASSIGQGSYEQYF. Written as DNA, the CDR3 is TGTGCCAGTAGTATCGGACAGGGCTCCTACGAGCAGTACTTC.

The chain joins TRBV3-1 (or the pseudogene TRBV3-2) to TRBJ1-1, with TRBD1 matching 7 bases. The CDR3 runs 17 residues. Germline assignment: CDR1 LGHDT and CDR2 YNNKEL (reference sequence). The V gene end was trimmed by 0 bases and the J gene end by 3 bases; junction bases not matched to a gene: 10. CDR3: CASSQERPDRVDTEAFF. DNA for the CDR3: TGTGCCAGCAGCCAAGAGCGGCCTGACAGGGTAGACACTGAAGCTTTCTTT.

The CDR3 nucleotides read TGTGCCAGTAGTATAGTGGGCCGGCATCAGCCCCAGCATTTT. Translating gives CASSIVGRHQPQHF. The chain is built from TRBV19 and TRBJ1-5, with D unclear. Trimming cost V 1 base and J 5 bases, with 9 bases left between them. Germline V gives CDR1 LNHDA, CDR2 SQIVND (reference sequence). The CDR3 sequence is 14 residues long.

This chain links TRBV30 with TRBJ1-3; 8 positions match TRBD1. The V and J ends lost 3 bases and 3 bases, in that order; junction bases with no gene match: 7. Germline V CDR1 and CDR2: GTSNPN, SVGIG (reference sequence). The CDR3 has 15 amino acids. The CDR3 reads CAWSIAGQDGNTIYF. DNA for the CDR3: TGTGCCTGGAGCATCGCGGGACAGGATGGAAACACCATATATTTT.